This T cell receptor (beta chain) is drawn from a study of cytomegalovirus exposure and HLA in healthy donors. Findings and caveats of the study: Most TCR sequences showed up rarely, but some public TCRs showed up in many donors. Accounts indicate the classifier identified cytomegalovirus status with strong specificity and sensitivity.

The repertoire was sequenced with immunoSEQ multiplex PCR; TCRdb's copy has only in-frame clones and lacks some. The repertoire holds roughly 180,000 clones, approximately 80% seen once, with around 6.7% in the top ten. With 3 bases clipped from V and 4 bases from J, the junction kept 8 bases outside the gene matches. CDR3 length: 16 amino acids. Germline lookup yields CDR1 PRHDT and CDR2 FYEKMQ (reference sequence). Concerning this clone itself: What it binds is not known.

The rearrangement links TRBV13 to TRBJ2-7, with TRBD2 matching 11 bases. The specimen sequenced was PBMCs. The sequence was collected from a man aged 18 to 29 in good health and CMV-seropositive. CDR3 protein: CASSFYKGLADYEQYF. CDR3 DNA sequence: TGTGCCAGCAGCTTCTATAAGGGACTAGCGGATTACGAGCAGTACTTC.